This entry describes one T cell receptor (beta chain). The source of the sample is a study of blood T cells in healthy people across ages. Germline-derived CDR1 and CDR2 are KGHSH and LQKENI. Trimming cost V 6 bases and J 8 bases, with 13 bases left between them. CDR3 length: 12 residues. PCR was performed a second time for 7 to 11 cycles using a sample-barcoded 5' primer and a J-beta primer mix. TCRdb passed the 5' RACE reads through MiXCR, listing each CDR3 protein once. The sample includes about 640,000 distinct CDR3 sequences, approximately 59% of them seen just once. The material sequenced was blood. The chain is built from TRBV18 and TRBJ1-2; tentative D call: TRBD1 (6 bases). The sequence derives from a man between 60 and 75 years old in good health. CDR3 in amino acids: CASSSDRSGYTF. DNA of the CDR3: TGTGCCAGCTCTTCGGACAGATCCGGCTACACCTTC.